The sample holds a few counts of the clone carrying this T cell receptor (beta chain). What it binds is unknown. V shed 5 bases, J shed 4 bases, and the junction held 7 bases outside the gene matches. The CDR3 extends over 16 amino acids. CDR1 is MGHDK, CDR2 SYGVNS, per germline. These data belong to a study of response to subunit inactivated influenza vaccine. Broader study findings: After each seasonal influenza vaccination, few new T cells are recruited, the authors suggested.

TCRdb used MiXCR to reprocess the RT-PCR reads, holding one entry per CDR3 protein. Counted here are fewer than 700,000 distinct CDR3 sequences, approximately 12% occurring once; the ten biggest clones make up around 12%. This sample comprised PBMCs from blood, obtained roughly 46 days after vaccination. The receptor's source is a man aged 50 or older who received an inactivated influenza vaccine. The chain combines TRBV25-1 with TRBJ2-6, with TRBD1 matching over 8 bases. The CDR3: CASSSRGQAGANVLTF. DNA for the CDR3: TGTGCCAGCAGTAGCCGGGGACAGGCAGGGGCCAACGTCCTGACTTTC.